Listed below are T cell receptor beta chains from one sample, sequenced in a study of human T cells and chemical hapten exposure. TCRdb used MiXCR to reprocess the RACE reads, holding one entry per CDR3 protein. Of 180,000 or so distinct CDR3 sequences listed, roughly 30% were seen once; the top ten hold approximately 3%. Sequencing used whole blood, obtained in connection with sensitization to the hapten diphenylcyclopropenone (DPC). These receptors were obtained from a woman in her thirties with alopecia areata. Some clones in this sample may be carry-over from other donors' samples. CDR3s include the opening cysteine and the closing phenylalanine or tryptophan. A D gene is named only where the DNA matches it firmly. The size entry is marked missing in some rows and otherwise reads once, few, many or a size class.

D gene	clone size	V gene	J gene	CDR3 protein	CDR3 DNA
TRBD1	.	TRBV12-3/TRBV12-4	TRBJ2-3	CASSSPGQGHFTQYF	TGTGCCAGCAGTTCACCGGGACAGGGGCATTTTACGCAGTATTTT
.	few	TRBV6-5	TRBJ1-6	CASGSWGRSLHF	TGTGCCAGCGGGAGCTGGGGTAGATCCCTCCACTTT
.	.	TRBV12-5	TRBJ2-1	CASSAGLSSNEQFF	TGTGCTAGTAGTGCGGGACTCTCATCCAATGAGCAGTTCTTC
.	.	TRBV29-1	TRBJ2-6	CSVGGEGANVLTF	TGCAGCGTTGGGGGGGAAGGGGCCAACGTCCTGACTTTC
.	few	TRBV28	TRBJ2-1	CASSLDNRAYNEQFF	TGTGCCAGCAGTTTGGATAACAGGGCCTACAATGAGCAGTTCTTC
TRBD1	few	TRBV20-1	TRBJ1-6	CSARKAGTGGSPLHF	TGCAGTGCTAGGAAAGCCGGGACAGGGGGCTCACCCCTCCACTTT
.	.	TRBV3-1	TRBJ2-2	CASSQEGSDTGELFF	TGTGCCAGCAGCCAGGAAGGGTCCGACACCGGGGAGCTGTTTTTT
.	.	TRBV28	TRBJ1-1	CASSLARPGAEAFF	TGTGCCAGCAGTTTGGCTCGGCCTGGGGCTGAAGCTTTCTTT
.	.	TRBV29-1	TRBJ2-1	CSVDEGPGEQFF	TGCAGCGTTGATGAGGGCCCCGGTGAGCAGTTCTTC
.	.	TRBV7-2	TRBJ1-3	CASSPTENTIYF	TGTGCCAGCAGCCCGACAGAGAACACCATATATTTT
.	few	TRBV6-6	TRBJ1-3	CASSYGGPGNTIYF	TGTGCCAGCAGTTACGGGGGGCCTGGAAACACCATATATTTT
.	many	TRBV10-3	TRBJ1-2	CAIREAPPEYGYTF	TGTGCCATCCGGGAAGCTCCCCCAGAATATGGCTACACCTTC
TRBD1	.	TRBV6-1	TRBJ2-6	CASRKGTAFSSGANVLTF	TGTGCCAGCAGGAAAGGGACAGCTTTTTCCTCTGGGGCCAACGTCCTGACTTTC
TRBD2	.	TRBV6-5	TRBJ2-7	CASSPGLAGRYEQYF	TGTGCCAGCAGCCCAGGACTAGCGGGACGGTACGAGCAGTACTTC
TRBD2	.	TRBV28	TRBJ2-4	CASSIPGLAPPAKNIQYF	TGTGCCAGCAGTATTCCGGGACTAGCGCCACCAGCCAAAAACATTCAGTACTTC
.	.	TRBV20-1	TRBJ1-2	CSAPPAGVGYTF	TGCAGTGCACCCCCGGCTGGGGTTGGCTACACCTTC
TRBD1	.	TRBV20-1	TRBJ1-5	CSARVNRGGNQPQHF	TGCAGTGCTAGGGTTAACAGGGGAGGCAATCAGCCCCAGCATTTT
TRBD2	once	TRBV2	TRBJ2-1	CASRGTSFRNEQFF	TGTGCCAGCAGGGGGACTAGCTTTAGGAATGAGCAGTTCTTC
.	.	TRBV30	TRBJ2-7	CAGGPGRSEQYF	TGTGCCGGAGGACCAGGACGGTCCGAGCAGTACTTC
.	few	TRBV28	TRBJ1-1	CASSLRYTEAFF	TGTGCCAGCAGTTTACGGTACACTGAAGCTTTCTTT
.	few	TRBV29-1	TRBJ2-3	CSVGGTAKSQDTQYF	TGCAGCGTCGGAGGGACAGCAAAAAGTCAAGATACGCAGTATTTT
.	few	TRBV7-8	TRBJ1-6	CASSLGQGHNSPLHF	TGTGCCAGCAGCTTAGGGCAGGGCCATAATTCACCCCTCCACTTT
TRBD1	few	TRBV11-2	TRBJ2-2	CASRPAGGSTGELFF	TGTGCCAGCAGGCCCGCAGGGGGAAGTACCGGGGAGCTGTTTTTT
.	few	TRBV20-1	TRBJ1-4	CSAVPRDTGATNEKLFF	TGCAGTGCTGTACCCCGGGACACCGGAGCAACTAATGAAAAACTGTTTTTT
TRBD2	few	TRBV9	TRBJ2-3	CASSVGTSGGGDTQYF	TGTGCCAGCAGCGTAGGGACTAGCGGGGGGGGAGATACGCAGTATTTT
TRBD1	.	TRBV10-3	TRBJ1-1	CAISRTGDTEAFF	TGTGCCATCAGCCGGACAGGCGACACTGAAGCTTTCTTT